These 16 T cell receptor beta chains share one sample of origin, sequenced in a study of cytomegalovirus exposure and HLA in healthy donors. Researchers ran the PCR with 60 Vbeta and 13 Jbeta primers. The table came from immunoSEQ multiplex PCR; TCRdb's copy has only in-frame clones and leaves some out. Seen here are approximately 110,000 clones, under 85% observed once, and the top ten hold roughly 3.5%. Source material: PBMCs. The receptors derive from a human donor in good health.

V gene TRBV19 combines with J gene TRBJ2-3; possibly TRBD1 for D (6 bases). Between the trimmed V and J ends, which lost 7 bases and 1 base, there was a span of 15 bases. Germline V CDR1 and CDR2: LNHDA, SQIVND (reference sequence). The CDR3 covers 15 residues. The CDR3 here is CASKTFGGGTDTQYF. CDR3 nucleotides: TGTGCCAGTAAGACGTTTGGGGGCGGCACAGATACGCAGTATTTT.

This chain joins TRBV5-6 and TRBJ2-5, with 11 bases that match TRBD2. Near its end, the DNA agrees better with TRBJ2-7, so the J call may be wrong. The germline V gene encodes CDR1 SGHDT and CDR2 YYEEEE. The CDR3 extends over 14 amino acids. The CDR3 protein is CASGTSGRWYEQYF. Here the CDR3 DNA reads TGTGCCAGCGGTACTAGCGGGAGATGGTACGAGCAGTACTTC.

This chain connects TRBV18 to TRBJ2-2; D ambiguous. The germline gives CDR1 KGHSH, CDR2 LQKENI. V was shortened by 6 bases and J by 3 bases, with 5 bases between the two germline ends. This CDR3 has 12 residues. CDR3 residues: CASSRYTGELFF. The CDR3 DNA reads TGTGCCAGCTCGCGGTACACCGGGGAGCTGTTTTTT.

The gene calls are TRBV18 and TRBJ1-2, with D perhaps TRBD1 (6 bases). Germline values: CDR1 KGHSH, CDR2 LQKENI. V dropped 3 bases and J dropped 5 bases, with 19 bases sitting between them. The CDR3 spans 16 residues. The CDR3 nucleotides read TGTGCCAGCTCACCGGAAGCCGGGGGGCCACGATATGGCTACACCTTC. Translation gives CASSPEAGGPRYGYTF.

Only one count was recorded for this clone. The same CDR3 arises from other DNA sequences in this sample as well. This chain links TRBV5-1 with TRBJ2-5, with D possibly matching TRBD1 (6 bases). The CDR3 has 13 residues. Germline lookup yields CDR1 SGHRS and CDR2 YFSETQ. The V end was cut by 0 bases, the J end by 4 bases, with 7 bases between. The CDR3 nucleotides are TGCGCCAGCAGCTTGGGAGGGGGAGAGACCCAGTACTTC. This sequence encodes CASSLGGGETQYF.

This clone was detected once. The chain carries TRBV29-1 and TRBJ2-1, with 8 bases aligning to TRBD2. V lost 4 bases, J lost 0 bases, and 8 bases stayed unmatched. The CDR3 has 16 amino acids. The germline V gene has CDR1 SQVTM and CDR2 ANQGSEA. DNA for the CDR3: TGCAGCGTTGTGGTGACTAGCGCGAGCTCCTACAATGAGCAGTTCTTC. Translation gives CSVVVTSASSYNEQFF.

V usage is TRBV6-5 and J usage is TRBJ1-2, with 11 bases that match TRBD1. V shed 6 bases and J 8 bases; nucleotides not matched to a gene: 8. The CDR3 covers 14 residues. Per germline, CDR1 MNHEY and CDR2 SVGAGI. CDR3 in amino acids: CASRPTGTGGGYTF. In DNA form, the CDR3 reads TGTGCCAGCAGACCAACCGGGACAGGGGGAGGCTACACCTTC.

This clone was seen only a few times. V usage is TRBV6-5 and J usage is TRBJ2-7; 12 bases align to TRBD2. The germline CDR1 and CDR2 sequences are MNHEY and SVGAGI. The CDR3 extends over 16 amino acids. After removal of 4 bases from V and 3 bases from J, the junction contained 7 bases not matched to a gene. The CDR3 sequence: CASSFTGLAGFYEQYF. For the CDR3, the DNA is TGTGCCAGCAGTTTCACCGGACTAGCGGGATTCTACGAGCAGTACTTC.

The chain employs TRBV7-8 and TRBJ2-5; a weak D match, TRBD2 (5 bases). Per the germline V gene, CDR1 is SGHVS and CDR2 is FQNEAQ. CDR3 length equals 13 residues. V was pared by 3 bases and J by 5 bases, with 10 bases between. Here the CDR3 reads CASSFGGLETQYF. DNA for the CDR3: TGTGCCAGCAGCTTCGGCGGGTTGGAGACCCAGTACTTC.

The chain couples TRBV28 to TRBJ1-2; D unclear. Trimming stripped 5 bases from V and 7 bases from J, with 23 bases between. CDR3 length: 16 residues. CDR1 and CDR2 (germline): MDHEN, SYDVKM. The CDR3 bases are TGTGCCAGCAGTCCCCGGCAGCGCCCTTCGGTTGGTGGCTACACCTTC. This sequence encodes CASSPRQRPSVGGYTF.

This clone was observed a single time. V gene TRBV7-9 combines with J gene TRBJ2-1; tentative D call: TRBD1 (5 bases). The germline V gene encodes CDR1 SEHNR and CDR2 FQNEAQ (reference sequence). Trimming removed 1 base from V and 2 bases from J, with 12 bases in between. The CDR3 runs to 16 residues. CDR3 nucleotides: TGTGCCAGCAGCTTAGTATCAGGGTCTACCTACAATGAGCAGTTCTTC. This translates into CASSLVSGSTYNEQFF.

This clone was counted once. The chain employs TRBV28 and TRBJ1-2; D is undetermined. This CDR3 comprises 12 residues. V lost 2 bases, J lost 5 bases, and 6 bases lay in between. Germline V gene data show CDR1 as MDHEN and CDR2 as SYDVKM. CDR3 amino acids: CASSLGEYGYTF. DNA for the CDR3: TGTGCCAGCAGTTTAGGAGAATATGGCTACACCTTC.

In its sample, this clone was seen a few times. This rearrangement joins TRBV10-2 to TRBJ2-7; 7 bases are a match to TRBD1. The CDR3 runs to 13 residues. CDR1 is WSHSY and CDR2 is SAAADI in the germline V gene. Trimming removed 5 bases from V and 4 bases from J; junction bases left unmatched: 5. The CDR3 region is CASSRTGQYEQYF. The DNA for the CDR3 is TGCGCCAGCAGTAGGACAGGACAATACGAGCAGTACTTC.

The V gene is TRBV27, the J gene TRBJ2-5; D is perhaps TRBD1 (5 bases). The CDR3 loop spans 13 amino acids. Trimming cost V 6 bases and J 5 bases, with 13 bases left between them. CDR1 MNHEY and CDR2 SMNVEV come from the germline V gene (reference sequence). DNA for the CDR3: TGTGCCAGCAGGGAGACAGTCTGGGAGACCCAGTACTTC. Protein sequence: CASRETVWETQYF.

This chain joins TRBV19 and TRBJ2-7, with unresolved D. Trimming cost V 3 bases and J 2 bases, with 14 bases left between them. The germline CDR1 and CDR2 sequences are LNHDA and SQIVND (reference sequence). The CDR3 length is 15 residues. The DNA for the CDR3 is TGTGCCAGTAGTATCCAAGCAGGCACGGCCTACGAGCAGTACTTC. This sequence encodes CASSIQAGTAYEQYF.

The rearrangement joins TRBV9 to TRBJ2-1; TRBD1 aligns across 7 bases. CDR1 SGDLS and CDR2 YYNGEE come from the germline V gene. The CDR3 loop spans 14 amino acids. Germline trimming cut 1 base from V and 7 bases from J; bases unmatched to any gene: 5. Written as DNA, the CDR3 is TGTGCCAGCAGCGTAAGAGGGGGCCGGAATGAGCAGTTCTTC. Translation gives CASSVRGGRNEQFF.